This T cell receptor (beta chain) was found in a study of breast tumors, draining lymph nodes, adjacent tissues. Via MiXCR, TCRdb re-called the multiplex PCR reads, giving one row per CDR3 protein. This sample yields roughly 70,000 distinct CDR3 sequences, of which approximately 45% are seen a single time; approximately 8.7% belongs to the top ten. Ten or more counts support this clonotype. The ends lost 4 bases at V and 0 bases at J; junction bases unmatched: 9. There are 17 residues in the CDR3. Germline CDR1 SGHRS, CDR2 YFSETQ. This clonotype was obtained from a female donor with breast cancer. Some clones in this sample may be carry-over from other donors' samples. Sequenced: breast tumor tissue. The rearrangement links TRBV5-1 to TRBJ1-1, with 10 bases fitting TRBD1. The CDR3 coding sequence is TGCGCCAGCAGCCCCGTTAGGACAGGGGGAATGAACACTGAAGCTTTCTTT. Translating gives CASSPVRTGGMNTEAFF.